This T cell receptor (beta chain) was recorded in a study of cytomegalovirus exposure and HLA in healthy donors. Findings and limits, study-wide: TCR beta V- and J-gene trimming was later associated with a missense DCLRE1C variant. Later work associated 16,951 TCR beta sequences with HLA alleles at 0.05 false discovery rate. The study assumed roughly uniform donor sequencing depth for presence/absence analyses. Apart from CMV serostatus, no immune exposure information was available.

The J segment lost 8 bases and the V segment lost 6 bases, leaving 10 bases of the junction unmatched. CDR1 is SEHNR and CDR2 is FQNEAQ in the germline V gene (reference sequence). This CDR3 spans 15 amino acids. It was with 60 Vbeta and 13 Jbeta primers that the PCR ran. Libraries were prepared by immunoSEQ multiplex PCR; TCRdb keeps only in-frame clonotypes and omits some of them. The sample has 110,000 to 150,000 clones; 82% are singletons. As to this clone: Antigen specificity is unknown.

This receptor was identified in a man younger than 35 in good health and CMV-seropositive. The chain couples TRBV7-9 to TRBJ2-1, with 10 positions matching TRBD2. The sequencing sample was made of PBMCs. CDR3 nucleotides: TGTGCCAGCAGTTATAGCGGGAGGTCTATAGATGAGCAGTTCTTC. Translation: CASSYSGRSIDEQFF.